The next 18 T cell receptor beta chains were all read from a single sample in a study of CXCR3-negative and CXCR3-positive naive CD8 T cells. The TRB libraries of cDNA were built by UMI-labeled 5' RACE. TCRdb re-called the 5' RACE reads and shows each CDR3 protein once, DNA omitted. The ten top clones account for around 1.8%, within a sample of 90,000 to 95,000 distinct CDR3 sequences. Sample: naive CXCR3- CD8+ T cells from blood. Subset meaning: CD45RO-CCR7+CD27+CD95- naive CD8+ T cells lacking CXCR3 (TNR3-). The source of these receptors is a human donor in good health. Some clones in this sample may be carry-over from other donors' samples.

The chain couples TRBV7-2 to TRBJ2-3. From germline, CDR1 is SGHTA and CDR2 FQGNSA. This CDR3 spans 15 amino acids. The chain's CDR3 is CASSLASGATDTQYF.

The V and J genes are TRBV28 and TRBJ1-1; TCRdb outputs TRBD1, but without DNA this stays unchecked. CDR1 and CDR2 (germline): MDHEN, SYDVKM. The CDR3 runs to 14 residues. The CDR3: CASSLWGASQEAFF.

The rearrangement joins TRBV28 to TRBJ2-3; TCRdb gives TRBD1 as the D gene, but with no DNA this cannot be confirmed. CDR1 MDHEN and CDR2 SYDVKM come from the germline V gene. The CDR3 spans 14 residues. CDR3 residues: CASSWTEGADTQYF.

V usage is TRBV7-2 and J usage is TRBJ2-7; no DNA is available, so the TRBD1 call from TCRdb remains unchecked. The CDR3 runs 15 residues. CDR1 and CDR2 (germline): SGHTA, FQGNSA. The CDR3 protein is CASRDGTASSYEQYF.

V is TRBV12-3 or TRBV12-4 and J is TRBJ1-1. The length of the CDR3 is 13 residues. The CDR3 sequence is CASSFELNTEAFF.

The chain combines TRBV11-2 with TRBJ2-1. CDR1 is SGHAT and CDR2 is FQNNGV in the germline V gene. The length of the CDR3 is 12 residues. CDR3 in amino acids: CASSLYGNEQFF.

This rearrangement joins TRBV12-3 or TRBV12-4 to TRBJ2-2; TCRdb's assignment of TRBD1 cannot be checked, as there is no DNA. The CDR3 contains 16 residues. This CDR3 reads CASSPNRVTGRGELFF.

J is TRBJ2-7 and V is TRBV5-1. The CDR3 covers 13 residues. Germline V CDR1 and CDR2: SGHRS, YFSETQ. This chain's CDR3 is CASSLGSRYEQYF.

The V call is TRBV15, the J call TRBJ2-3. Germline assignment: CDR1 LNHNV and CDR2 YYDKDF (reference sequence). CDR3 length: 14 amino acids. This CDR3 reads CATSSGDGTDTQYF.

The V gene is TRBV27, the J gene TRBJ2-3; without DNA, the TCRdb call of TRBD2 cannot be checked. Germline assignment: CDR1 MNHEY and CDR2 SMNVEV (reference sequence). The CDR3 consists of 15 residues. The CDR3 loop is CASSLLAGEGDTQYF.

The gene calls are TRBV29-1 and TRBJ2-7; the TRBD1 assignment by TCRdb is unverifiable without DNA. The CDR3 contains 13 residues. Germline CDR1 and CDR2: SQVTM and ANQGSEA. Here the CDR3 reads CSAPGQGAGEQYF.

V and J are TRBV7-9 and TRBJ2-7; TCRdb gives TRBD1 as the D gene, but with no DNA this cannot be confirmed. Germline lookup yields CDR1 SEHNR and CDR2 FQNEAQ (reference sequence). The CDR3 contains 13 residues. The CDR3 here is CASREQAMDEQYF.

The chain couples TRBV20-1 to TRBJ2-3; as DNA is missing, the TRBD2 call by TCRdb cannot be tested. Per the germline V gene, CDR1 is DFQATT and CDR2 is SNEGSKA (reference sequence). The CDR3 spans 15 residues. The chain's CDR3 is CSADETSESTDTQYF.

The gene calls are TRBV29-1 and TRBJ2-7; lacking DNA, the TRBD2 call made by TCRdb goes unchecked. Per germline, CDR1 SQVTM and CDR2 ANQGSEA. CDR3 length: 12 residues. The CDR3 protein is CSVLAGGYEQYF.

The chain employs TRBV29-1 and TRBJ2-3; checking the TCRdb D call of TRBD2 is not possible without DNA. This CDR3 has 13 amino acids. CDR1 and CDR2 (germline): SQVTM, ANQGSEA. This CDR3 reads CSVHSGRESGQYF.

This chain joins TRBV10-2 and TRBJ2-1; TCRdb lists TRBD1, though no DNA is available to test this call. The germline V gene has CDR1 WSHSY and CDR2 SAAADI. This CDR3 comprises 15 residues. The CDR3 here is CASSERGPTYNEQFF.

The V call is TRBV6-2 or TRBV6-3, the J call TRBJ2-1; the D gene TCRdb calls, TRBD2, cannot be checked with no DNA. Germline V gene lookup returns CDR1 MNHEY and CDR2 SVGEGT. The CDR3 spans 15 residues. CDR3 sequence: CASSGGRGIYNEQFF.

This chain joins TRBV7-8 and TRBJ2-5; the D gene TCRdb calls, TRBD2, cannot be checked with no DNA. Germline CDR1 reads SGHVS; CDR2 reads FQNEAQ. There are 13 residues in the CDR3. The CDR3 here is CASSFGLFETQYF.